One sample yielded the 21 T cell receptor beta chains listed below, sequenced in a study of blood T cell repertoires in COVID-19 (dated by TCRdb to 2018 to 2021). Receptors were amplified or captured by the immunoSEQ multiplex PCR assay. The immuneACCESS repertoire file appears here via TCRdb, limited to in-frame rearrangements. These files lack a portion of the clones; in checked studies, under half of the deficit traces to unresolved V genes, and the cause of the others is not known. This sample has under 250,000 clones in its table, and 70% to 90% of those were observed once. The biggest ten clones account for 6.2% of the sample. Material for sequencing was peripheral blood. The receptors originated from a man aged 55-75 years with acute or convalescent COVID-19.

This sequence joins TRBV21-1 and TRBJ1-4; the listed D gene, TRBD1, was not tested against the DNA. TRBV21-1 is a pseudogene. The length of the CDR3 is 16 residues. CDR3 in DNA: TGTGCCAGCAGCGAAAGCAGGGCTTTGGCTAATGAAAAACTGTTTTTT. It translates to CASSESRALANEKLFF.

V is TRBV7-2 and J is TRBJ2-1; 7 nucleotides align to TRBD2. CDR3 length equals 18 residues. V lost 5 bases and J lost 6; bases outside the gene matches: 19. The V gene's germline CDR1 is SGHTA and CDR2 FQGNSA. DNA of the CDR3: TGTGCCAGCAGCCCCCCGAATAGCGGGTGGCCCCTAGGCAATGAGCAGTTCTTC. It specifies CASSPPNSGWPLGNEQFF.

CDR3 sequence (DNA): TGTGCCAGCAGCCCCCTCGGGACAGGGTATGGCTACACCTTC. Translated: CASSPLGTGYGYTF. The rearrangement joins TRBV6-5 to TRBJ1-2, with 9 bases that match TRBD1. The CDR3 covers 14 residues. CDR1 MNHEY and CDR2 SVGAGI come from the germline V gene. The V segment lost 6 bases and the J segment 5 bases; nucleotides outside the gene matches: 7.

This chain uses TRBV10-3 with TRBJ1-5; D gene uncertain. CDR3 size: 16 residues. V was shortened by 1 base and J by 6 bases, with 16 bases between the two germline ends. CDR1 and CDR2 from the germline V gene are ENHRY and SYGVKD. In nucleotides, the CDR3 is TGTGCCATCAGTGAGTTGGGCAGCGGTCGGGGTCAGCCCCAGCATTTT. It yields the protein CAISELGSGRGQPQHF.

The chain links TRBV9 to TRBJ2-1, with a weak D call TRBD1 (6 bases). V lost 3 bases, J lost 1 base, and 17 bases lay in between. The CDR3 contains 17 residues. The germline CDR1 and CDR2 sequences are SGDLS and YYNGEE. Here the CDR3 DNA reads TGTGCCAGCAGCGGACCGGGACAACTTTTGTCCTACAATGAGCAGTTCTTC. Its translation: CASSGPGQLLSYNEQFF. The variable domain in full, completed from reference TRBV9 and TRBJ2-1, reads DSGVTQTPKHLITATGQRVTLRCSPRSGDLSVYWYQQSLDQGLQFLIQYYNGEERAKGNILERFSAQQFPDLHSELNLSSLELGDSALYFCASSGPGQLLSYNEQFFGPGTRLTVL.

V usage is TRBV6-2 or TRBV6-3 and J usage is TRBJ2-1, with 9 positions matching TRBD2. Trimming took 5 bases from V and 6 from J; bases not matched to a gene: 8. This CDR3 contains 15 residues. CDR1 MNHEY and CDR2 SVGEGT come from the germline V gene. CDR3 in amino acids: CASSHKGLATNEQFF. Here the CDR3 DNA reads TGTGCCAGCAGTCACAAGGGACTAGCAACCAATGAGCAGTTCTTC.

This rearrangement joins TRBV28 to TRBJ2-7; TRBD1 matches at 8 bases. The V segment lost 4 bases and the J segment 11 bases; nucleotides outside the gene matches: 13. The CDR3 covers 14 residues. The germline V gene has CDR1 MDHEN and CDR2 SYDVKM. CDR3 residues: CASSSTDRAEGEYF. The DNA for the CDR3 is TGTGCCAGCAGTTCGACGGACAGGGCTGAGGGGGAGTACTTC.

The chain uses TRBV29-1 and TRBJ2-5; 7 bases fit TRBD2. Trimming cost V 7 bases and J 5 bases; bases outside gene matches: 4. Germline CDR1 and CDR2: SQVTM and ANQGSEA. The CDR3 contains 11 residues. The CDR3 loop reads CSGGSPETQYF. For the CDR3, the DNA is TGCAGCGGCGGGAGCCCGGAGACCCAGTACTTC.

The genes are TRBV27 and TRBJ1-2; TRBD1 might be the D (5 bases). Between the trimmed V and J ends, which lost 6 bases and 5 bases, there was a span of 13 bases. Germline loops: CDR1 MNHEY, CDR2 SMNVEV (reference sequence). The CDR3 runs to 13 residues. The CDR3 DNA reads as TGTGCCAGCAGCCCTGACAGCGTTTATGGCTACACCTTC. Encoded protein: CASSPDSVYGYTF.

The chain is built from TRBV11-3 and TRBJ2-1, with D hard to call. The V end was cut by 5 bases, the J end by 7 bases, with 9 bases between. The CDR3 runs to 12 residues. CDR1 is SGHNT and CDR2 is YENEEA in the germline V gene. The CDR3, as DNA: TGTGCCAGCAGCCCTACGCGGAATGAGCAGTTCTTC. Translating it yields CASSPTRNEQFF.

This chain uses TRBV7-9 with TRBJ1-5; 7 nucleotides align to TRBD1. The germline V gene encodes CDR1 SEHNR and CDR2 FQNEAQ (reference sequence). The junction had 8 bases not matched to a gene; V was cut back by 4 bases and J by 2 bases. The CDR3 is 16 amino acids. The CDR3 protein is CASSSWTGQGNQPQHF. CDR3 nucleotides: TGTGCCAGCAGCTCCTGGACAGGCCAAGGCAATCAGCCCCAGCATTTT. Filled out from reference TRBV7-9 and TRBJ1-5, the complete variable domain reads DTGVSQNPRHKITKRGQNVTFRCDPISEHNRLYWYRQTLGQGPEFLTYFQNEAQLEKSRLLSDRFSAERPKGSFSTLEIQRTEQGDSAMYLCASSSWTGQGNQPQHFGDGTRLSIL.

This clone was picked up one time. This chain joins TRBV7-9 and TRBJ2-7; the match to TRBD1 covers 12 bases. Germline values: CDR1 SEHNR, CDR2 FQNEAQ (reference sequence). The CDR3 consists of 19 residues. The V gene end was trimmed by 2 bases and the J gene end by 5 bases; junction bases not matched to a gene: 16. The CDR3 protein is CASSLTGTGGAKISDEQYF. In nucleotides, the CDR3 is TGTGCCAGCAGCTTAACGGGGACAGGGGGCGCAAAGATCTCAGACGAGCAGTACTTC.

This clone is a singleton in its sample. The rearrangement links TRBV30 to TRBJ1-3; D unclear. The CDR3 extends over 15 amino acids. V was shortened by 0 bases and J by 0 bases, with 9 bases between the two germline ends. Germline lookup yields CDR1 GTSNPN and CDR2 SVGIG (reference sequence). The CDR3, as DNA: TGTGCCTGGAGTGTACAGCAGTACTCTGGAAACACCATATATTTT. It codes for CAWSVQQYSGNTIYF.

This clone turned up a few times. CDR3: CASSGVDRVNYGYTF. The CDR3 nucleotides are TGTGCCAGCAGTGGGGTTGACAGGGTTAACTATGGCTACACCTTC. This chain connects TRBV2 to TRBJ1-2, with 7 bases matching TRBD1. The CDR3 runs 15 residues. The germline gives CDR1 SNHLY, CDR2 FYNNEI. Losses at the gene ends were 4 bases for V and 1 base for J; bases not matched to a gene: 6.

The chain is built from TRBV28 and TRBJ2-7, with TRBD1 matching over 9 bases. The CDR3 sequence is 15 residues long. V gave up 8 bases and J gave up 6 bases; unmatched junction bases: 14. Per the germline V gene, CDR1 is MDHEN and CDR2 is SYDVKM. CDR3 sequence reads: CASSFNRGRSGEQYF. CDR3 sequence (DNA): TGTGCCAGCTCCTTTAACAGGGGGCGTTCGGGCGAGCAGTACTTC.

The chain joins TRBV19 to TRBJ1-5; 7 bases match TRBD1. The CDR3 is 16 amino acids. Germline V gene lookup returns CDR1 LNHDA and CDR2 SQIVND (reference sequence). With 3 bases clipped from V and 6 bases from J, the junction kept 11 bases outside the gene matches. The CDR3 loop is CASSMRGRGGSQPQHF. The DNA for the CDR3 is TGTGCCAGTAGTATGAGGGGGCGTGGCGGCTCTCAGCCCCAGCATTTT.

V gene TRBV6-6 combines with J gene TRBJ2-1; a possible D gene is TRBD1 (5 bases). Germline V gene data show CDR1 as MNHNY and CDR2 as SVGAGI (reference sequence). Trimming removed 6 bases at V and 3 bases at J, with 9 bases between. CDR3 length: 13 amino acids. CDR3 nucleotides: TGTGCCAGCAGGGACACCTACTACAATGAGCAGTTCTTC. Translating it yields CASRDTYYNEQFF.

The chain has TRBV11-2 and TRBJ1-2, with D uncertain. CDR1 SGHAT and CDR2 FQNNGV come from the germline V gene. Trimming pared 5 bases from V and 4 bases from J, leaving 11 bases between. This CDR3 is 13 amino acids long. CDR3 loop: CASSTGSPYGYTF. The CDR3 DNA reads TGTGCCAGCAGCACCGGGTCCCCCTATGGCTACACCTTC.

Only a few counts were recorded for this clone. The chain couples TRBV11-3 to TRBJ2-3; the D gene is possibly TRBD1 (6 bases). The germline gives CDR1 SGHNT, CDR2 YENEEA. V lost 8 bases to trimming and J lost 3 bases, with 21 bases between them. The CDR3 runs 16 residues. CDR3 sequence reads: CASANARGKPTDTQYF. The DNA for the CDR3 is TGTGCCAGCGCCAACGCCAGGGGAAAACCTACAGATACGCAGTATTTT.

This clone was seen a single time. This chain uses TRBV7-9 with TRBJ1-5; D is uncertain. The CDR3 totals 14 residues. Looked up from germline, CDR1 is SEHNR and CDR2 is FQNEAQ (reference sequence). Deletions cut 1 base from V and 5 bases from J, with 9 bases between. The CDR3 region has the DNA TGTGCCAGCAGCTTAGGGGCGAGGGATCAGCCCCAGCATTTT. It yields the protein CASSLGARDQPQHF.

The chain couples TRBV25-1 to TRBJ2-1; TRBD2 is a possible D gene (7 bases). The CDR3 loop spans 15 amino acids. Germline CDR1 and CDR2: MGHDK and SYGVNS. The V end was cut by 4 bases, the J end by 8 bases, with 18 bases between. CDR3 DNA sequence: TGTGCCAGCAGTGGGACAGCGGGAAAGGGCTATGAGCAGTTCTTC. It yields the protein CASSGTAGKGYEQFF.